This TCR beta chain was obtained from a study of regulatory T cells in long-lasting Graves disease. Study-level findings and limits: Persistent cases favored TRBV28, TRBJ1-2 and TRBJ2-5.

In building TCR beta libraries, iRepertoire HTBI primers were used together with Arm-PCR of CDR3 regions. TCRdb re-analysed the multiplex PCR reads in MiXCR, keeping a single row per CDR3 protein. The sample records about 440,000 distinct CDR3 sequences, more than 12% being singletons. In the case of this clonotype: The antigen remains undetermined.

Time point given: newly diagnosed GD, antithyroid drugs for less than 3 months. PBMCs were the source of the RNA used for TCR sequencing. CDR1 LNHDA and CDR2 SQIVND come from the germline V gene (reference sequence). The J segment lost 0 bases and the V segment lost 4 bases, leaving 4 bases of the junction unmatched. CDR3 length equals 17 residues. Separately, the same data were catalogued under a study of T cells in Graves' hyperthyroidism and ophthalmopathy. That work contributes: HTBI primers were the set used in a first-round RT-PCR of the TCR CDR3.

The V call is TRBV19, the J call TRBJ2-6, with 9 bases aligning to TRBD1. The clonotype was recovered from a woman aged 30 to 39 with Graves disease. The specimen comprised peripheral blood mononuclear cells (PBMCs), sampled at new diagnosis, from a patient treated with antithyroid drugs. CDR3 residues: CASSTGTGSSGANVLTF. For the CDR3, the DNA is TGTGCCAGTAGTACCGGGACAGGGAGCTCTGGGGCCAACGTCCTGACTTTC.